The TCR beta chain described here comes from a study of cytomegalovirus exposure and HLA in healthy donors. Whole-study results and caveats: Later analysis associated a missense DCLRE1C variant with TCR beta V- and J-gene trimming.

The PCR made use of 60 Vbeta and 13 Jbeta primers. Sequencing used immunoSEQ multiplex PCR; TCRdb keeps in-frame clones, though not all of them. The sample holds around 130,000 clones, roughly 77% seen once. With respect to this clone: Its cognate antigen is unknown.

V lost 2 bases to trimming and J lost 1 base; unmatched junction nucleotides: 15. This CDR3 spans 19 amino acids. CDR1 and CDR2 from the germline V gene are SGHTA and FQGNSA. The chain recombines TRBV7-2 with TRBJ2-7, with 9 bases lining up with TRBD2. Sequencing input: PBMCs. This receptor was taken from a man aged 25-45 years in good health and CMV-seronegative. The DNA of the CDR3 is TGTGCCAGCAGCTTAAGGGTTAGCGGGAGTAGTGTGGGTTCCTACGAGCAGTACTTC. This codes for CASSLRVSGSSVGSYEQYF. Variable domain in full (rest from reference TRBV7-2 and TRBJ2-7): GAGVSQSPSNKVTEKGKDVELRCDPISGHTALYWYRQSLGQGLEFLIYFQGNSAPDKSGLPSDRFSAERTGGSVSTLTIQRTQQEDSAVYLCASSLRVSGSSVGSYEQYFGPGTRLTVT.